A selection of T cell receptor beta chains follows, all from one sample in a study of blood T cell repertoires in COVID-19. Sequenced by immunoSEQ multiplex PCR; TCRdb stores in-frame clones only, minus some. This table has approximately 290,000 clones, 90% appearing once. The sequenced material came from PBMCs or T cells enriched from blood (not recorded which). These receptors all stem from a woman aged 18-35 years with acute COVID-19. Both conserved end residues are part of each CDR3. A D gene is named only where the DNA matches it firmly. Part of the rows lack a size; the others show once, few, many or a class for expanded clones.

DNA: TGTGCCAGCAGCCCAGCGGGAGGGTTCACCGGGGAGCTGTTTTTT
CDR3: CASSPAGGFTGELFF
size: NA
J: TRBJ2-2
V: TRBV28
D: TRBD2

DNA: TGTGCCAGCAGTTCCACTAGCGGGAAGGTAGATACGCAGTATTTT
CDR3: CASSSTSGKVDTQYF
size: NA
J: TRBJ2-3
V: TRBV6-5
D: TRBD2

DNA: TGTGCCACCAGCTGGGGAGGACAGGGAGACTACGAGCAGTACTTC
CDR3: CATSWGGQGDYEQYF
size: NA
J: TRBJ2-7
V: TRBV15
D: TRBD1

DNA: TGTGCCAGCAGCCAATTATCCCCCATTAAGGCGGGAGAGAGCACCGGGGAGCTGTTTTTT
CDR3: CASSQLSPIKAGESTGELFF
size: once
J: TRBJ2-2
V: TRBV7-6
D: TRBD2

DNA: TGTGCCAGCAGCAATGGAGAGCGGACCGGGGAGCTGTTTTTT
CDR3: CASSNGERTGELFF
size: NA
J: TRBJ2-2
V: TRBV7-2
D: NA

DNA: TGTGCCACAAGACAGGGGAAACGAAACACCATATATTTT
CDR3: CATRQGKRNTIYF
size: NA
J: TRBJ1-3
V: TRBV6-5
D: TRBD1

DNA: TGTGCCAGCAGCCTGGGGGGTACTAGCGGGAGGGAAGAGCAGTTCTTC
CDR3: CASSLGGTSGREEQFF
size: once
J: TRBJ2-1
V: TRBV5-8
D: TRBD2

DNA: TGTGCCAGCTCGCCTTTGTCCGGGACTAGCGGAGAGAGTGAGCAGTTCTTC
CDR3: CASSPLSGTSGESEQFF
size: NA
J: TRBJ2-1
V: TRBV18
D: TRBD2

DNA: TGTGCCAGCGCAAGCTCGGGATTGCGGAACACTGAAGCTTTCTTT
CDR3: CASASSGLRNTEAFF
size: NA
J: TRBJ1-1
V: TRBV6-5
D: NA

DNA: TGTGCCAGCAGTTTATCGAGCGGACGAAGGAAGACCCAGTACTTC
CDR3: CASSLSSGRRKTQYF
size: once
J: TRBJ2-5
V: TRBV28
D: NA

DNA: TGTGCCAGTAGTCCCGGGGGGTTCGGGGCCAATGAGCAGTTCTTC
CDR3: CASSPGGFGANEQFF
size: NA
J: TRBJ2-1
V: TRBV19
D: TRBD2

DNA: TGCGCCAGCAGCTCAAACAGGGGGACCAATGGCTACACCTTC
CDR3: CASSSNRGTNGYTF
size: NA
J: TRBJ1-2
V: TRBV5-1
D: TRBD1

DNA: TGTGCCAGCGTTTTACTAGCGGGAGTAAGTTACGAGCAGTACTTC
CDR3: CASVLLAGVSYEQYF
size: NA
J: TRBJ2-7
V: TRBV2
D: TRBD2

DNA: TGTGCCAGCAGCTTTATTCCCGCAGGCCCCTCTGGGGCCAACGTCCTGACTTTC
CDR3: CASSFIPAGPSGANVLTF
size: NA
J: TRBJ2-6
V: TRBV5-6
D: NA

DNA: TGTGCCAGTAGAGCTTCTAGTCGGGGGTGGGCCGGGGAGCTGTTTTTT
CDR3: CASRASSRGWAGELFF
size: NA
J: TRBJ2-2
V: TRBV19
D: NA

DNA: TGTGCCAGCAGTTCAGGACATACCCGCTATAGCAATCAGCCCCAGCATTTT
CDR3: CASSSGHTRYSNQPQHF
size: NA
J: TRBJ1-5
V: TRBV28
D: NA

DNA: TGTGCCAGCAGTCCCGGTGGGGGGTCCAAGAACACTGAAGCTTTCTTT
CDR3: CASSPGGGSKNTEAFF
size: NA
J: TRBJ1-1
V: TRBV2
D: NA

DNA: TGTGCCAGCAGCACGACTGGCTACGAGCAGTACTTC
CDR3: CASSTTGYEQYF
size: NA
J: TRBJ2-7
V: TRBV11-2
D: NA

DNA: TGTGCCAGCTCAGCTAGGACAGGAGGACCCTACGAGCAGTACTTC
CDR3: CASSARTGGPYEQYF
size: NA
J: TRBJ2-7
V: TRBV18
D: TRBD1

DNA: TGTGCCAGCCGCGGACTAGCGGGATGGGAGCAGTACTTC
CDR3: CASRGLAGWEQYF
size: NA
J: TRBJ2-7
V: TRBV27
D: TRBD2

DNA: TGTGCCAGCAGCTTACACGGGAGAAAGGAGACCCAGTACTTC
CDR3: CASSLHGRKETQYF
size: NA
J: TRBJ2-5
V: TRBV7-9
D: NA

DNA: TGTGCCAGCAGTCCACTCACCGCGGGAGGTTACGAGCAGTACTTC
CDR3: CASSPLTAGGYEQYF
size: NA
J: TRBJ2-7
V: TRBV28
D: TRBD2

DNA: TGCGCCAGCAGGGGACCCCTACAGGGGGCAAACACCATATATTTT
CDR3: CASRGPLQGANTIYF
size: NA
J: TRBJ1-3
V: TRBV5-1
D: TRBD1

DNA: TGTGCCAGCAGCGAGACAGGGGATGAAAAACTGTTTTTT
CDR3: CASSETGDEKLFF
size: NA
J: TRBJ1-4
V: TRBV9
D: TRBD1

DNA: TGTGCCAGCAGCTTGGCAGGGGTAGGAGAGACCCAGTACTTC
CDR3: CASSLAGVGETQYF
size: NA
J: TRBJ2-5
V: TRBV5-6
D: NA

DNA: TGTGCCAGTCAGGGGGTTTTGGCTGAAGCTTTCTTT
CDR3: CASQGVLAEAFF
size: NA
J: TRBJ1-1
V: TRBV6-6
D: TRBD1

DNA: TGTGCCAGCAGTGGACAGGACTATGGCTACACCTTC
CDR3: CASSGQDYGYTF
size: NA
J: TRBJ1-2
V: TRBV28
D: TRBD1

DNA: TGTGCCAGCAGCTTGGAACCGGGGACTGAAGCTTTCTTT
CDR3: CASSLEPGTEAFF
size: few
J: TRBJ1-1
V: TRBV5-5
D: NA

DNA: TGTGCCAGCAGCTTAGATCCAGGGGCGGACACTGAAGCTTTCTTT
CDR3: CASSLDPGADTEAFF
size: NA
J: TRBJ1-1
V: TRBV11-2
D: NA

DNA: TGTGCCAGCAGTCCCCAGGTAGGGGAGCTGTTTTTT
CDR3: CASSPQVGELFF
size: NA
J: TRBJ2-2
V: TRBV12-3/TRBV12-4
D: NA

DNA: TGTGCCAGCAGTTTAGGGGCGGGACAGGTCCTCTACGAGCAGTACTTC
CDR3: CASSLGAGQVLYEQYF
size: NA
J: TRBJ2-7
V: TRBV27
D: TRBD1

DNA: TGTGCCAGCAGCCGCCTAGGACAGGGCGATGGCTACACCTTC
CDR3: CASSRLGQGDGYTF
size: NA
J: TRBJ1-2
V: TRBV11-3
D: TRBD1

DNA: TGTGCCAGCACCCGAACAGACTACTCCTACAATGAGCAGTTCTTC
CDR3: CASTRTDYSYNEQFF
size: NA
J: TRBJ2-1
V: TRBV11-3
D: NA

DNA: TGTGCCTCCAGGGAAAACTATGGCTACACCTTC
CDR3: CASRENYGYTF
size: NA
J: TRBJ1-2
V: TRBV19
D: NA

DNA: TGTGCCAGCAGCACCGGGACAGACACCCGATCGGCCTATGGCTACACCTTC
CDR3: CASSTGTDTRSAYGYTF
size: NA
J: TRBJ1-2
V: TRBV28
D: TRBD1

DNA: TGTGCCAGCAAAGGACAGCGGCATCCAGCTAGCACAGATACGCAGTATTTT
CDR3: CASKGQRHPASTDTQYF
size: NA
J: TRBJ2-3
V: TRBV2
D: NA

DNA: TGTGCCAGCACCGGGGTTAGCACAGATACGCAGTATTTT
CDR3: CASTGVSTDTQYF
size: NA
J: TRBJ2-3
V: TRBV28
D: NA

DNA: TGTGCCAGCAGCTCGAGCCGACTAGCGGGAGGGCCCTACGAGCAGTACTTC
CDR3: CASSSSRLAGGPYEQYF
size: NA
J: TRBJ2-7
V: TRBV7-6
D: TRBD2

DNA: TGTGCCAGTAGTACGGGACAGGGGGCAAGCTACGAGCAGTACTTC
CDR3: CASSTGQGASYEQYF
size: NA
J: TRBJ2-7
V: TRBV19
D: TRBD1

DNA: TGTGCCAGCAGCCAGAGCTCGAACACCGGGGAGCTGTTTTTT
CDR3: CASSQSSNTGELFF
size: NA
J: TRBJ2-2
V: TRBV3-1/TRBV3-2
D: NA

DNA: TGCGCCAGCAGCTTCCTGGGACTAGCGGAAGAGACCCAGTACTTC
CDR3: CASSFLGLAEETQYF
size: NA
J: TRBJ2-5
V: TRBV5-1
D: TRBD2

DNA: TGTGCCAGCAGTTCCTATGAGAGAGCGGGAGGGCCCGGTGAGCAGTTCTTC
CDR3: CASSSYERAGGPGEQFF
size: NA
J: TRBJ2-1
V: TRBV27
D: TRBD2

DNA: TGTGCCAGCACTGGCCGGGGCGGGATACCCTCCGAGCAGTACTTC
CDR3: CASTGRGGIPSEQYF
size: NA
J: TRBJ2-7
V: TRBV27
D: NA

DNA: TGTGCCATCGGGGAAACCGGGGAGCTGTTTTTT
CDR3: CAIGETGELFF
size: NA
J: TRBJ2-2
V: TRBV28
D: NA

DNA: TGTGCCAGCAGCTTAGTGGGAGGAGCCTCTGGAAACACCATATATTTT
CDR3: CASSLVGGASGNTIYF
size: NA
J: TRBJ1-3
V: TRBV7-2
D: NA

DNA: TGTGCCACCAGTGAGACGGGAAAAGCGGAGACCCAGTACTTC
CDR3: CATSETGKAETQYF
size: NA
J: TRBJ2-5
V: TRBV24-1
D: NA

DNA: TGTGCCACTCGAGGCGACGGGTATGAAAAACTGTTTTTT
CDR3: CATRGDGYEKLFF
size: NA
J: TRBJ1-4
V: TRBV19
D: NA

DNA: TGTGCCAGCAGACTAGCGGGTTTAGCCGAAACGCAGTATTTT
CDR3: CASRLAGLAETQYF
size: NA
J: TRBJ2-3
V: TRBV6-5
D: TRBD2

DNA: TGTGCCAGTAGTTCTCTACGCACAGATACGCAGTATTTT
CDR3: CASSSLRTDTQYF
size: NA
J: TRBJ2-3
V: TRBV19
D: NA

DNA: TGTGCCAGTAGTATAGCCCCGTCGGGCTCCTACGAGCAGTACTTC
CDR3: CASSIAPSGSYEQYF
size: once
J: TRBJ2-7
V: TRBV19
D: NA

DNA: TGTGCCAGCAGCTTCCTGACTAGCGGGAAAGATAATGAGCAGTTCTTC
CDR3: CASSFLTSGKDNEQFF
size: NA
J: TRBJ2-1
V: TRBV28
D: TRBD2

DNA: TGTGCCAGCAGTGAACGTAGCGGGACCACAGATACGCAGTATTTT
CDR3: CASSERSGTTDTQYF
size: once
J: TRBJ2-3
V: TRBV6-1
D: TRBD2

DNA: TGTGCCAGCAGCTTACACGGGGGGGACCATGGCTACACCTTC
CDR3: CASSLHGGDHGYTF
size: NA
J: TRBJ1-2
V: TRBV7-9
D: NA

DNA: TGTGCCTGGAGTGTAGAGGGCCAGCCCCAGCATTTT
CDR3: CAWSVEGQPQHF
size: once
J: TRBJ1-5
V: TRBV30
D: NA

DNA: TGTGCCAGCAGCTTGGAAGGGGCGGGAGGAATCCACAATGAGCAGTTCTTC
CDR3: CASSLEGAGGIHNEQFF
size: NA
J: TRBJ2-1
V: TRBV5-6
D: TRBD2

DNA: TGTGCCAGCAGTTCTGGGACAGGATACCACTACGAGCAGTACTTC
CDR3: CASSSGTGYHYEQYF
size: NA
J: TRBJ2-7
V: TRBV2
D: TRBD1

DNA: TGTGCCAGCAGCTTAATGGGGGGGTCTAATGAAAAACTGTTTTTT
CDR3: CASSLMGGSNEKLFF
size: NA
J: TRBJ1-4
V: TRBV7-3
D: NA